These 21 T cell receptor beta chains originate from one sample sequenced in a study of T cell responses to AZD1222 COVID-19 vaccine. Profiling relied on immunoSEQ multiplex PCR, and the TCRdb table lists in-frame clones only, not all of them. The repertoire holds approximately 140,000 clones, roughly 90% seen once, with roughly 6% in the top ten. The sample here was peripheral blood, taken on day 0 of AZD1222 vaccination. Every receptor here comes from an adult in good health.

The V gene is TRBV27, the J gene TRBJ2-5; TRBD2 is a possible D gene (7 bases). The ends were cut back, 10 bases at V and 9 bases at J, with 15 bases in the middle. Germline V gene lookup returns CDR1 MNHEY and CDR2 SMNVEV (reference sequence). This CDR3 comprises 11 residues. CDR3 sequence reads: CATARGGAQYF. The CDR3 DNA reads as TGTGCCACGGCGCGAGGGGGGGCCCAGTACTTC.

The rearrangement joins TRBV5-6 to TRBJ1-2; TRBD1 matches at 9 bases. V lost 4 bases, J lost 8 bases, and 6 bases stayed unmatched. Germline assignment: CDR1 SGHDT and CDR2 YYEEEE. The length of the CDR3 is 13 residues. As DNA, the CDR3 is TGTGCCAGCAGCGCGGGACAGGGATACGGCTACACCTTC. As protein: CASSAGQGYGYTF.

The chain couples TRBV11-1 to TRBJ1-1; possibly TRBD1 for D (6 bases). Germline CDR1 reads SGHAT; CDR2 reads FQDESV (reference sequence). There are 16 residues in the CDR3. V lost 4 bases to trimming and J lost 4 bases, with 19 bases between them. The CDR3 region is CASSSWPDRRGTEAFF. The CDR3 nucleotides read TGTGCCAGCAGCTCCTGGCCCGACAGGAGAGGCACTGAAGCTTTCTTT.

The chain links TRBV24-1 to TRBJ2-5, with a tentative D call TRBD1 (7 bases). CDR3 length: 14 amino acids. V lost 4 bases to trimming and J lost 9 bases, with 17 bases between them. Germline V gene data show CDR1 as KGHDR and CDR2 as SFDVKD. The CDR3: CATSEPTGTGAQYF. In DNA form, the CDR3 reads TGTGCCACCAGTGAACCGACAGGGACGGGGGCCCAGTACTTC.

This clone was detected a few times. The chain couples TRBV7-3 to TRBJ1-3, with D tentatively TRBD1 (5 bases). The CDR3 has 15 amino acids. Per germline, CDR1 SGHTA and CDR2 FQGTGA. V lost 5 bases and J 1 base, leaving 12 bases between the germline ends. For the CDR3, the DNA is TGTGCCAGCAGCACTACCGGGACGTCTGGAAACACCATATATTTT. Translated, it gives CASSTTGTSGNTIYF.

V and J are TRBV4-2 and TRBJ2-3, with D uncertain. This CDR3 region has 15 residues. Trimming removed 2 bases from V and 4 bases from J, with 13 bases in between. Germline loops: CDR1 LGHNA, CDR2 YNFKEQ. The CDR3 sequence: CASSQTWSTPDTQYF. The CDR3 DNA reads as TGTGCCAGCAGCCAAACGTGGTCTACCCCAGATACGCAGTATTTT.

The chain couples TRBV7-2 to TRBJ2-4; 7 bases are a match to TRBD1. Germline CDR1 SGHTA, CDR2 FQGNSA. With 4 bases clipped from V and 7 bases from J, the junction kept 13 bases outside the gene matches. This CDR3 comprises 16 residues. DNA of the CDR3: TGTGCCAGCAGCTCTCCGGGACAGCACTTAAGGAACATTCAGTACTTC. It codes for CASSSPGQHLRNIQYF.

This chain uses TRBV28 with TRBJ1-1; TRBD1 matches 7 bases. CDR3 length: 15 amino acids. V lost 6 bases to trimming and J lost 6 bases; unmatched junction nucleotides: 13. Germline V gene data show CDR1 as MDHEN and CDR2 as SYDVKM. DNA for the CDR3: TGTGCCAGCAGCAACTCTCAGGGGGTTCCTGCTGAAGCTTTCTTT. It yields the protein CASSNSQGVPAEAFF.

This chain uses TRBV3-1 (or the pseudogene TRBV3-2) with TRBJ1-2; D not resolved. CDR1 and CDR2 from the germline V gene are LGHDT and YNNKEL (reference sequence). V was shortened by 0 bases and J by 0 bases, with 2 bases between the two germline ends. This CDR3 is 13 amino acids long. The CDR3 is CASSQDSNYGYTF. Here the CDR3 DNA reads TGTGCCAGCAGCCAAGACTCTAACTATGGCTACACCTTC.

CDR3 amino acids: CASTYTSGTRAGELFF. CDR3 nucleotides: TGCGCCAGCACCTACACCTCCGGGACTAGGGCCGGGGAGCTGTTTTTT. The V and J genes are TRBV5-1 and TRBJ2-2; 8 nucleotides match TRBD2. CDR3 length: 16 amino acids. Germline V gene sequence: CDR1 SGHRS, CDR2 YFSETQ. The V segment lost 6 bases and the J segment 6 bases; nucleotides outside the gene matches: 13.

This chain joins TRBV5-1 and TRBJ2-2; TRBD1 might be the D (6 bases). The CDR3 length is 17 residues. Germline V gene sequence: CDR1 SGHRS, CDR2 YFSETQ. V was shortened by 1 base and J by 0 bases, with 13 bases between the two germline ends. For the CDR3, the DNA is TGCGCCAGCAGCTTGTTCGCCGGGACAACGAACACCGGGGAGCTGTTTTTT. This translates into CASSLFAGTTNTGELFF.

The table lists this clone with a count of one. The CDR3 reads CASSYSRAIYQPQHF. CDR3 coding DNA: TGTGCCAGCAGTTACTCAAGAGCAATTTATCAGCCCCAGCATTTT. The chain is built from TRBV6-6 and TRBJ1-5; D remains ambiguous. The CDR3 consists of 15 residues. From germline, CDR1 is MNHNY and CDR2 SVGAGI (reference sequence). The V and J ends lost 0 bases and 5 bases respectively, with 11 bases between them.

The genes are TRBV19 and TRBJ2-7, with D possibly TRBD2 on 6 matching bases. Germline values: CDR1 LNHDA, CDR2 SQIVND (reference sequence). This CDR3 is built from 13 residues. The V end was cut by 5 bases, the J end by 2 bases, with 10 bases between. Here the CDR3 DNA reads TGTGCCAGTAGTGCGGGGTTAACCTACGAGCAGTACTTC. It codes for CASSAGLTYEQYF.

The V gene is TRBV7-8, the J gene TRBJ1-5; no firm D call. The CDR3 is made up of 14 amino acids. V was clipped by 5 bases and J by 3 bases, with 11 bases between them. Germline V lookup: CDR1 SGHVS, CDR2 FQNEAQ. DNA for the CDR3: TGTGCCAGCAGCCATAGGTCTCTCAATCAGCCCCAGCATTTT. Its translation is CASSHRSLNQPQHF.

The V call is TRBV5-8, the J call TRBJ2-1; the match to TRBD1 covers 11 bases. Germline V lookup: CDR1 SGHTS, CDR2 YDEGEE. This CDR3 is 15 amino acids long. The ends lost 4 bases at V and 3 bases at J; junction bases unmatched: 3. CDR3 bases: TGTGCCAGCAGCGAGGGACAGGGGGTCTACAATGAGCAGTTCTTC. Amino acids: CASSEGQGVYNEQFF.

This rearrangement joins TRBV5-1 to TRBJ2-1; 11 bases agree with TRBD2. This CDR3 has 13 residues. V gave up 6 bases and J gave up 7 bases; unmatched junction bases: 3. In germline, CDR1 is SGHRS, CDR2 YFSETQ. DNA for the CDR3: TGCGCCAGCAAGGGACTAGCGGCTAATGAGCAGTTCTTC. This encodes CASKGLAANEQFF.

The rearrangement joins TRBV7-2 to TRBJ1-2, with a weak D call TRBD1 (6 bases). This CDR3 contains 15 residues. CDR1 and CDR2 from the germline V gene are SGHTA and FQGNSA. V gave up 2 bases and J gave up 8 bases, with 18 bases separating them. CDR3 bases: TGTGCCAGCAGCTTAAGGGGGGGCGAAAGTCACGGCTACACCTTC. It yields the protein CASSLRGGESHGYTF.

The gene calls are TRBV9 and TRBJ1-6; D is unresolved. The V end was cut by 0 bases, the J end by 7 bases, with 8 bases between. CDR1 and CDR2 from the germline V gene are SGDLS and YYNGEE. This CDR3 is built from 14 residues. The CDR3 DNA reads as TGTGCCAGCAGCGTAGAACCCGGGAATTCACCCCTCCACTTT. This codes for CASSVEPGNSPLHF.

The V and J genes are TRBV6-6 and TRBJ2-7; 10 bases are shared with TRBD2. The J segment lost 3 bases and the V segment lost 5 bases, leaving 4 bases of the junction unmatched. Germline CDR1 is MNHNY and CDR2 is SVGAGI (reference sequence). The CDR3 has 14 amino acids. The CDR3 reads CASSLLAGFYEQYF. In nucleotides, the CDR3 is TGTGCCAGCAGTCTACTAGCGGGATTCTACGAGCAGTACTTC.

J is TRBJ1-1 and V is TRBV19, with a weak D call TRBD1 (5 bases). V was clipped by 5 bases and J by 0 bases, with 10 bases between them. Germline V CDR1 and CDR2: LNHDA, SQIVND (reference sequence). The CDR3 is made up of 14 amino acids. The CDR3 region is CASSFSGMNTEAFF. The CDR3 DNA reads TGTGCCAGTAGTTTTTCAGGGATGAACACTGAAGCTTTCTTT.

This chain uses TRBV27 with TRBJ1-1, with D hard to call. This CDR3 contains 11 residues. V was pared by 7 bases and J by 4 bases, with 7 bases between. The V gene's germline CDR1 is MNHEY and CDR2 SMNVEV (reference sequence). CDR3: CASIGVTEAFF. The DNA of the CDR3 is TGTGCCAGCATTGGGGTCACTGAAGCTTTCTTT.